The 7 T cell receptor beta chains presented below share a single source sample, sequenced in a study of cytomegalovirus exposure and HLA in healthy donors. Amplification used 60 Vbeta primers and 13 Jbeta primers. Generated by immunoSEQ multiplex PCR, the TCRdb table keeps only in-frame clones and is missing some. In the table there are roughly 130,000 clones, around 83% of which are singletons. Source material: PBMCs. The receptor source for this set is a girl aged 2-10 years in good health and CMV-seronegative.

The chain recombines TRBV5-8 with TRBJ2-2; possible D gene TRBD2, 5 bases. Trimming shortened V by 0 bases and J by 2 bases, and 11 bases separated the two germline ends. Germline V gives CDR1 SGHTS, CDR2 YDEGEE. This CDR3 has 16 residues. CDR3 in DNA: TGTGCCAGCAGCTTGGGGACTCAGCCTAACACCGGGGAGCTGTTTTTT. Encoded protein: CASSLGTQPNTGELFF.

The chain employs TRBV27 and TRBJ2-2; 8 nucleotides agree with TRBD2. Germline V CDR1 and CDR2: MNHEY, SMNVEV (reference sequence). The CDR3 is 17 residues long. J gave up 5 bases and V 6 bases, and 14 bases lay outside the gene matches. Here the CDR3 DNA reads TGTGCCAGCAGAGGGACGATAGCGGGATATAAAACCGGGGAGCTGTTTTTT. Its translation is CASRGTIAGYKTGELFF.

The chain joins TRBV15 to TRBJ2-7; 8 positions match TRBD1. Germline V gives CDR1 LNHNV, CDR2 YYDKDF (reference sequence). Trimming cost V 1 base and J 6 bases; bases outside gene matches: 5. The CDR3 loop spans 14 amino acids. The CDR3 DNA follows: TGTGCCACCAGCAGAGGGGACAGGCTAGGCGAGCAGTACTTC. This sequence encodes CATSRGDRLGEQYF.

Here the CDR3 reads CASSVGQGPYEQYF. The CDR3 nucleotides are TGTGCCAGCAGCGTCGGACAGGGCCCCTACGAGCAGTACTTC. This chain connects TRBV9 to TRBJ2-7; 8 bases line up with TRBD1. From germline, CDR1 is SGDLS and CDR2 YYNGEE. The V segment lost 2 bases and the J segment 2 bases; nucleotides outside the gene matches: 3. The CDR3 spans 14 residues.

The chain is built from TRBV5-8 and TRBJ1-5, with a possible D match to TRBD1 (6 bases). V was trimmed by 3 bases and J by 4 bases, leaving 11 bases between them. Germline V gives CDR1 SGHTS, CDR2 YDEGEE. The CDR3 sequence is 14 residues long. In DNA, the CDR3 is TGTGCCAGCAGCTCGGACAGACTTAATCAGCCCCAGCATTTT. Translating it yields CASSSDRLNQPQHF.

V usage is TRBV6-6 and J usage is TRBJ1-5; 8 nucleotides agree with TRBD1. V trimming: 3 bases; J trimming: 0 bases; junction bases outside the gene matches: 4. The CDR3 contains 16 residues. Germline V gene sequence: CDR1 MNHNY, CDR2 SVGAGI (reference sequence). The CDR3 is CASSYPRGHSNQPQHF. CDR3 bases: TGTGCCAGCAGTTATCCCAGGGGGCATAGCAATCAGCCCCAGCATTTT.

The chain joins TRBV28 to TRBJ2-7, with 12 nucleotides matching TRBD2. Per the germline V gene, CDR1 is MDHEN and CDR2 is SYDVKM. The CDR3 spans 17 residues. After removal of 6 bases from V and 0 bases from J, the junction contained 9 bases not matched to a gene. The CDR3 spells CASSNLAGGLSSYEQYF. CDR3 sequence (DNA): TGTGCCAGCAGCAATCTAGCGGGAGGGCTGAGCTCCTACGAGCAGTACTTC.